A selection of T cell receptor beta chains follows, all from one sample in a study of regulatory T cells in long-lasting Graves disease. In TCRdb, the multiplex PCR reads were re-called with MiXCR into one record per CDR3 protein. This table holds 500,000 or so distinct CDR3 sequences, approximately 14% found once. These data were also filed under a second study, of T cells in Graves' hyperthyroidism and ophthalmopathy.

The specimen was peripheral blood mononuclear cells (PBMCs), collected at new diagnosis, from a patient treated with antithyroid drugs. These receptors were collected from a woman between 45 and 65 years old with Graves disease. CDR3s include the opening cysteine and the closing phenylalanine or tryptophan. The order of the fields is clone size, D gene, V gene, CDR3 length, J gene, CDR3 protein, CDR3 DNA. D genes are given only for firm matches. Size values are once, few and many counts, or a class for expanded clones, and some rows have none.

-	-	TRBV2	12	TRBJ2-5	CASSEEVGTQYF	TGTGCCAGCAGTGAAGAGGTCGGGACCCAGTACTTC
many	TRBD1	TRBV5-1	15	TRBJ2-1	CASSLGDRRNNEQFF	TGCGCCAGCAGCTTGGGGGACAGGAGAAACAATGAGCAGTTCTTC
many	-	TRBV6-1	15	TRBJ2-1	CASSTDENSYNEQFF	TGTGCCAGCAGCACAGACGAAAACTCCTACAATGAGCAGTTCTTC
-	TRBD1	TRBV6-1	17	TRBJ1-5	CASRSTGGDRSNQPQHF	TGTGCCAGCAGGTCGACAGGGGGGGATCGAAGCAATCAGCCCCAGCATTTT
few	-	TRBV30	11	TRBJ2-7	CAWSVMHEQYF	TGTGCCTGGAGTGTAATGCACGAGCAGTACTTC
many	-	TRBV3-1	17	TRBJ2-7	CASSRQLGGRDKYEQYF	TGTGCCAGCAGCCGACAACTAGGGGGGCGGGACAAATACGAGCAGTACTTC
many	-	TRBV7-2	14	TRBJ2-5	CASSAQGYQETQYF	TGTGCCAGCAGCGCACAGGGCTACCAAGAGACCCAGTACTTC
many	TRBD1	TRBV7-2	16	TRBJ1-5	CASSLKGQGVGQPQHF	TGTGCCAGCAGCTTAAAGGGACAGGGGGTGGGTCAGCCCCAGCATTTT
few	TRBD2	TRBV29-1	13	TRBJ2-3	CSLTTSGTDTQYF	TGCAGCCTAACGACTAGCGGCACAGATACGCAGTATTTT
few	-	TRBV20-1	14	TRBJ2-3	CSAPSDTSTDTQYF	TGCAGTGCCCCTAGCGACACTAGCACAGATACGCAGTATTTT
many	TRBD1	TRBV28	14	TRBJ2-7	CASSFRGRPYEQYF	TGTGCCAGCAGTTTTAGGGGGCGCCCCTACGAGCAGTACTTC
many	-	TRBV7-9	14	TRBJ2-7	CASSLVGGTYEQYF	TGTGCCAGCAGCTTAGTGGGAGGTACCTACGAGCAGTACTTC
-	TRBD1	TRBV29-1	14	TRBJ2-2	CSADGTENTGELFF	TGCAGCGCAGACGGGACAGAAAACACCGGGGAGCTGTTTTTT
many	-	TRBV4-1	16	TRBJ2-1	CASSQEPWDTYNEQFF	TGCGCCAGCAGCCAAGAGCCCTGGGACACCTACAATGAGCAGTTCTTC
few	-	TRBV28	15	TRBJ1-3	CASSLGGLSGNTIYF	TGTGCCAGCAGTTTAGGGGGCCTCTCTGGAAACACCATATATTTT
many	TRBD2	TRBV10-3	16	TRBJ2-1	CAISESGTSGDNEQFF	TGTGCCATCAGTGAGTCCGGGACTAGCGGAGACAATGAGCAGTTCTTC
few	TRBD2	TRBV28	14	TRBJ2-7	CACSAGDYRLEQYF	TGTGCCTGCAGTGCCGGGGACTACCGTCTCGAGCAGTACTTC
-	-	TRBV28	16	TRBJ2-3	CASSPGQFWTTDTQYF	TGTGCCAGCAGCCCTGGACAGTTTTGGACCACAGATACGCAGTATTTT
-	TRBD2	TRBV5-8	18	TRBJ2-3	CASSLLLAGGANTDTQYF	TGTGCCAGCAGCTTACTACTAGCGGGAGGGGCCAACACAGATACGCAGTATTTT
few	-	TRBV6-2/TRBV6-3	16	TRBJ2-1	CASSVRAASITNEQFF	TGTGCCAGCAGTGTACGGGCGGCATCCATCACTAATGAGCAGTTCTTC
-	TRBD1	TRBV10-3	16	TRBJ1-5	CAISEQGALSNQPQHF	TGTGCCATCAGTGAACAGGGGGCTCTTAGCAATCAGCCCCAGCATTTT
many	TRBD1	TRBV5-1	13	TRBJ1-5	CASRPDRDQPQHF	TGCGCCAGCAGACCAGACAGGGATCAGCCCCAGCATTTT
many	-	TRBV11-2	16	TRBJ2-3	CASSLISEGETDTQYF	TGTGCCAGCAGCTTAATCTCGGAGGGGGAAACAGATACGCAGTATTTT
few	TRBD1	TRBV5-1	16	TRBJ2-2	CASSIGQGLDTGELFF	TGCGCCAGCAGCATAGGACAGGGATTAGACACCGGGGAGCTGTTTTTT
few	TRBD1	TRBV5-1	14	TRBJ1-5	CASSLAGGEQPQHF	TGCGCCAGCAGCTTGGCAGGGGGAGAACAGCCCCAGCATTTT
-	-	TRBV6-4	15	TRBJ2-6	CASRTISSGANVLTF	TGTGCCAGCAGGACTATCAGCTCTGGGGCCAACGTCCTGACTTTC
few	TRBD2	TRBV30	15	TRBJ2-3	CAWSGGTSRTDTQYF	TGTGCCTGGAGCGGAGGGACTAGCCGAACAGATACGCAGTATTTT
many	-	TRBV12-3/TRBV12-4	13	TRBJ1-1	CASSWVESREAFF	TGTGCCAGCAGTTGGGTCGAATCGCGGGAAGCTTTCTTT
few	-	TRBV6-1	17	TRBJ1-2	CASNGRGRDPLNYGCTF	TGTGCCAGCAACGGCCGAGGGAGGGATCCACTTAACTATGGCTGCACCTTC
-	-	TRBV5-1	14	TRBJ2-1	CASSPGGARDEQFF	TGCGCCAGCAGCCCGGGTGGGGCTAGGGATGAGCAGTTCTTC
many	TRBD2	TRBV6-1	16	TRBJ2-1	CASSRSSGRAVVEQFF	TGTGCCAGCAGTCGATCTAGCGGGAGGGCCGTGGTGGAGCAGTTCTTC
many	-	TRBV28	12	TRBJ2-5	CASSPSSETQYF	TGTGCCAGCAGCCCAAGTTCGGAGACCCAGTACTTC
many	TRBD1	TRBV27	15	TRBJ2-7	CASSSLDRGIDEQYF	TGTGCCAGCAGTTCCCTCGACAGGGGGATTGACGAGCAGTACTTC
many	-	TRBV28	13	TRBJ2-7	CASNLARGYEQYF	TGTGCCAGCAACTTAGCAAGGGGCTACGAGCAGTACTTC
few	-	TRBV14	17	TRBJ2-5	CASSQDGAVLPQETQYF	TGTGCCAGCAGCCAAGACGGGGCAGTGCTACCTCAAGAGACCCAGTACTTC
many	-	TRBV28	14	TRBJ2-7	CASSYPGGRYEQYF	TGTGCCAGCAGTTACCCAGGGGGGCGCTACGAGCAGTACTTC
few	TRBD1	TRBV19	14	TRBJ1-4	CASGDRGQREKLFF	TGTGCCAGTGGTGACAGGGGGCAGCGTGAAAAACTGTTTTTT
few	TRBD1	TRBV4-1	17	TRBJ2-4	CASSPPPTGSAKNIQYF	TGCGCCAGCAGCCCCCCCCCGACAGGGTCAGCCAAAAACATTCAGTACTTC
few	TRBD2	TRBV20-1	15	TRBJ2-1	CSASARSGRMDEQFF	TGCAGTGCTAGCGCCAGGAGCGGGAGGATGGATGAGCAGTTCTTC
many	-	TRBV18	16	TRBJ2-5	CASSPPGQTIQETQYF	TGTGCCAGCTCACCACCGGGCCAAACCATCCAAGAGACCCAGTACTTC
-	-	TRBV10-3	13	TRBJ1-1	CAISEQGNTEAFF	TGTGCCATCAGTGAACAGGGGAACACTGAAGCTTTCTTT
many	-	TRBV11-2	13	TRBJ1-5	CASSLDSYQPQHF	TGTGCCAGCAGCCTCGACAGTTATCAGCCCCAGCATTTT
many	-	TRBV28	14	TRBJ2-5	CASSFETEQETQYF	TGTGCCAGCAGTTTTGAGACAGAACAAGAGACCCAGTACTTC
few	TRBD2	TRBV4-1	15	TRBJ2-3	CASSQISGRANTQYF	TGCGCCAGCAGCCAGATTAGCGGGAGGGCGAATACGCAGTATTTT
many	TRBD2	TRBV28	16	TRBJ2-1	CATTLLTSARTNEQFF	TGTGCCACCACCCTACTCACTAGCGCGAGAACAAATGAGCAGTTCTTC
few	-	TRBV5-1	15	TRBJ2-7	CASRQGQSRSYEQYF	TGCGCCAGCAGGCAAGGACAGTCACGCTCCTACGAGCAGTACTTC
many	-	TRBV5-5	14	TRBJ2-1	CASSSLTGVNEQFF	TGTGCCAGCAGCTCGTTGACGGGAGTAAATGAGCAGTTCTTC
few	-	TRBV3-1	15	TRBJ2-4	CASSQDLGLPNIQYF	TGTGCCAGCAGCCAAGATTTGGGGCTACCGAACATTCAGTACTTC